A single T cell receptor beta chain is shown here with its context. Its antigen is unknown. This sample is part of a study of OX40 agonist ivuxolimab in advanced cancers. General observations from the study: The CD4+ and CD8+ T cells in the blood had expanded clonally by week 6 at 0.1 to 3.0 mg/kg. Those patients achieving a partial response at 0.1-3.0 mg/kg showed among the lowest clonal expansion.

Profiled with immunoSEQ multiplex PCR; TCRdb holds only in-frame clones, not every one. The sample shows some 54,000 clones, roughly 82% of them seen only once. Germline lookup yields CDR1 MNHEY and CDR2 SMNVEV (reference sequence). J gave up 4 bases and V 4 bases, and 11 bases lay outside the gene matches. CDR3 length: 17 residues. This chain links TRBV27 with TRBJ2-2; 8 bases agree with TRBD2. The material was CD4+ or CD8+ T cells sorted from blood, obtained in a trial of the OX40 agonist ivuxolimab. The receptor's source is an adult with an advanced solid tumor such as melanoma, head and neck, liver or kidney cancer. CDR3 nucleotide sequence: TGTGCCAGCAGTTCTCGGGGGGGGTCATCCACCACCGGGGAGCTGTTTTTT. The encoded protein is CASSSRGGSSTTGELFF.